This is a list of T cell receptor beta chains from one sample in a study of shared clonotypes between healthy human individuals. The method was immunoSEQ multiplex PCR; TCRdb's version includes in-frame clones alone and lacks a portion of them. The sample includes 470,000 or so clones, about 78% of them seen just once. Sequencing was carried out using PBMCs. The receptors derive from a woman aged 35 to 49 in good health. Some clones in this sample may be carry-over from other donors' samples. Each CDR3 is given with its conserved first and last residue. D genes are given only for firm matches. Part of the rows lack a size; the others show once, few, many or a class for expanded clones.

j_gene	v_gene	d_gene	len	abundance	CDR3aa	CDR3nt
TRBJ1-1	TRBV6-5	-	14	-	CASSYRVEGTEAFF	TGTGCCAGCAGTTACAGGGTGGAAGGCACTGAAGCTTTCTTT
TRBJ2-3	TRBV19	-	14	-	CASSTDSLGDTQYF	TGTGCCAGTAGTACGGACAGCTTGGGGGATACGCAGTATTTT
TRBJ1-4	TRBV25-1	-	14	-	CASSDLGRSGKLFF	TGTGCCAGCAGTGACTTGGGCCGGTCGGGAAAACTGTTTTTT
TRBJ2-1	TRBV11-3	-	11	few	CASSLGGEQFF	TGTGCCAGCAGCTTAGGAGGTGAGCAGTTCTTC
TRBJ2-7	TRBV10-3	-	16	-	CAISEGRVTLYYEQYF	TGTGCCATCAGTGAGGGCAGGGTAACCCTTTACTACGAGCAGTACTTC
TRBJ1-4	TRBV4-1	-	15	-	CASSQGSATNEKLFF	TGCGCCAGCAGCCAAGGGTCAGCAACTAATGAAAAACTGTTTTTT
TRBJ1-4	TRBV4-1	-	17	-	CASSQEDLLLLNEKLFF	TGCGCCAGCAGCCAAGAGGATTTACTACTGTTAAATGAAAAACTGTTTTTT
TRBJ1-2	TRBV5-1	-	15	-	CASSRGGPEPYGYTF	TGCGCCAGCAGCCGGGGCGGTCCGGAACCCTATGGCTACACCTTC
TRBJ2-1	TRBV9	TRBD1	16	-	CASSVGGTGGFNEQFF	TGTGCCAGCAGCGTAGGAGGGACAGGGGGTTTCAATGAGCAGTTCTTC
TRBJ2-7	TRBV5-1	TRBD2	17	-	CASSGARTSGSIYEQYF	TGCGCCAGCAGCGGCGCCCGAACTAGCGGGAGTATTTACGAGCAGTACTTC
TRBJ2-6	TRBV7-2	-	17	few	CASSLQGGPSGANVLTF	TGTGCCAGCAGCTTACAGGGCGGCCCCTCTGGGGCCAACGTCCTGACTTTC
TRBJ2-3	TRBV10-3	TRBD2	16	-	CAISESVAGFTDTQYF	TGTGCCATCAGTGAGTCGGTAGCGGGCTTCACAGATACGCAGTATTTT
TRBJ1-6	TRBV30	-	12	once	CAWDREGSPLHF	TGTGCCTGGGACAGAGAAGGTTCACCCCTCCACTTT
TRBJ2-7	TRBV6-6	-	13	-	CASSHMAGGEQYF	TGTGCCAGCAGCCATATGGCGGGCGGCGAGCAGTACTTC
TRBJ2-7	TRBV4-2	-	16	once	CASSQDLRSSSYEQYF	TGTGCCAGCAGCCAAGATCTCCGATCGAGCTCCTACGAGCAGTACTTC
TRBJ1-1	TRBV19	-	11	-	CASTVNTEAFF	TGTGCCAGTACCGTAAACACTGAAGCTTTCTTT
TRBJ1-5	TRBV15	TRBD1	17	few	CATSRPQGDRGLQPQHF	TGTGCCACCAGCAGACCCCAGGGGGACAGGGGGCTCCAGCCCCAGCATTTT
TRBJ2-7	TRBV7-2	-	12	-	CASSHSVGEQYF	TGTGCCAGCAGCCATAGCGTTGGCGAGCAGTACTTC
TRBJ2-7	TRBV2	-	13	once	CALMVRGSYEQYF	TGTGCCCTCATGGTTCGGGGCTCCTACGAGCAGTACTTC
TRBJ2-1	TRBV10-3	-	14	-	CAISADRNYNEQFF	TGTGCCATCAGCGCCGACAGGAACTACAATGAGCAGTTCTTC
TRBJ2-4	TRBV7-9	-	17	-	CASSTTRDGFVGNIQYF	TGTGCCAGCAGCACCACCCGGGACGGTTTTGTAGGTAACATTCAGTACTTC
TRBJ1-6	TRBV18	-	15	once	CASSTTQGHNSPLHF	TGTGCCAGCTCGACCACACAGGGTCATAATTCACCCCTCCACTTT
TRBJ1-2	TRBV5-1	TRBD1	15	-	CASSLVGTANYGYTF	TGCGCCAGCAGCTTAGTCGGGACAGCTAACTATGGCTACACCTTC
TRBJ2-4	TRBV5-1	-	16	-	CASSSDSLQSKNIQYF	TGCGCCAGCAGCTCGGACTCTCTACAGTCCAAAAACATTCAGTACTTC
TRBJ2-1	TRBV18	TRBD2	14	-	CASSLGLAGYEQFF	TGTGCCAGCTCACTCGGACTAGCGGGGTATGAGCAGTTCTTC
TRBJ2-1	TRBV5-1	TRBD2	16	-	CASSLISGRAWDEQFF	TGCGCCAGCAGCTTGATTAGCGGGAGGGCCTGGGATGAGCAGTTCTTC
TRBJ2-3	TRBV15	TRBD2	16	few	CATSGKRTSRADTQYF	TGTGCCACCAGCGGAAAGAGGACTAGTAGGGCAGATACGCAGTATTTT
TRBJ2-5	TRBV30	-	14	-	CAWNPGEYQETQYF	TGTGCCTGGAATCCGGGGGAGTACCAAGAGACCCAGTACTTC
TRBJ2-2	TRBV7-2	-	17	few	CASSRTPIRGRDGELFF	TGTGCCAGCAGCAGAACTCCCATCAGGGGTCGGGACGGGGAGCTGTTTTTT
TRBJ1-4	TRBV15	-	16	-	CATSRDRVTTNEKLFF	TGTGCCACCAGCAGAGACAGGGTTACGACTAATGAAAAACTGTTTTTT
TRBJ1-1	TRBV15	TRBD1	15	-	CATSRDYAGGEEAFF	TGTGCCACCAGCAGAGATTATGCAGGGGGCGAAGAAGCTTTCTTT
TRBJ2-7	TRBV29-1	TRBD1	13	-	CSVRGFTGDEQYF	TGCAGCGTTCGGGGATTTACAGGGGACGAGCAGTACTTC
TRBJ2-5	TRBV7-2	-	16	-	CASSQQEAVTGGTQYF	TGTGCCAGCAGCCAACAGGAGGCGGTGACAGGTGGGACCCAGTACTTC
TRBJ2-1	TRBV7-9	-	16	-	CASSLLRAGTYNEQFF	TGTGCCAGCAGCTTATTGAGGGCAGGGACCTACAATGAGCAGTTCTTC
TRBJ2-1	TRBV28	TRBD2	14	few	CASSQIAGVNEQFF	TGTGCCAGCAGCCAAATAGCGGGAGTCAATGAGCAGTTCTTC
TRBJ2-2	TRBV5-6	TRBD2	18	-	CASSPRPHSGRNTGELFF	TGTGCCAGCAGCCCGAGACCACACAGCGGGAGGAACACCGGGGAGCTGTTTTTT
TRBJ1-3	TRBV18	-	15	-	CASSPPGLSGNTIYF	TGTGCCAGCTCACCGCCAGGGTTGTCCGGAAACACCATATATTTT
TRBJ2-1	TRBV5-1	-	14	-	CASSLDSRSNEQFF	TGCGCCAGCAGCTTGGATAGTCGTTCCAATGAGCAGTTCTTC
TRBJ2-5	TRBV5-4	-	13	-	CASSLAGRQTQYF	TGTGCCAGCAGCTTGGCAGGGCGGCAGACCCAGTACTTC
TRBJ2-1	TRBV5-1	TRBD2	15	-	CASSRTSGSYNEQFF	TGCGCCAGCAGCCGTACTAGCGGGAGTTACAATGAGCAGTTCTTC